The source of this T cell receptor (beta chain) is a study of regulatory T cells in long-lasting Graves disease (TCRdb year 2021). For the wider study: Newly diagnosed Graves' disease patients had taken antithyroid drugs for less than 3 months. Persistent Graves' disease patients were compared with newly diagnosed Graves' disease patients by peripheral blood TCR sequencing and RNA sequencing. The study was registered as a clinical trial and conducted in China. A total of approximately 35 samples underwent TCR sequencing: about 13 from persistent and around 20 from newly diagnosed Graves' disease patients.

The library came from multiplex PCR. TCRdb records Illumina HiSeq 4000 as the sequencer. TCR beta libraries were built with iRepertoire HTBI primers and Arm-PCR amplification of CDR3 regions. Gel purification was performed on PCR products prior to sequencing. Concerning the study's data processing: Across samples, 55 to 80 TRBV and 13 to 15 TRBJ segments were identified and used for gene usage analysis of CDR3 amino acid clonotypes. COPE and FqMerger were used to merge filtered high-quality paired reads into contigs. BLAST was used to align contigs to IMGT TRBV, TRBD and TRBJ reference genes, and CDR3 was defined according to IMGT. Any clonotype with a frequency above 0.1% was classified as a highly expanded clone. Shannon entropy served as the measure of repertoire diversity, while the Gini coefficient captured V-J evenness. Public clonotypes were defined as clonotypes shared by more than one individual. The raw public reads went through TCRdb reprocessing: fastp at Q25, MiXCR clone calling, in-frame beta chains kept. Every entry covers one CDR3 protein and lists the most common genes and DNA from its rows. The V and J calls come from TCRdb's annotation, not from the publication. Here the sample has roughly 410,000 distinct CDR3 sequences; about 15% occur a single time. The ten largest clones represent approximately 8% of the sample.

The CDR3 goes from the cysteine to the phenylalanine over 15 residues. Of all the DNA, just the CDR3 is kept, 45 bases in frame from base 1. V ends up 7 bases short and J 1 base short, with an unmatched junction base count of 5. Study-level results and caveats: Persistent patients shared more public clonotypes among themselves (around 3,000) than newly diagnosed patients did (approximately 870). Persistent Graves' disease patients showed lower TCR Shannon entropy and fewer highly expanded clones than newly diagnosed patients, suggesting clonal expansion. Persistent disease showed preferential use of TRBV28, TRBJ1-2 and TRBJ2-5, whereas newly diagnosed disease favored TRBV20-1 and TRBJ2-1. The authors noted that the small sample size was a limitation that may lower accuracy. The study examined only peripheral blood because the primary lesion, thyroid tissue, could not be accessed. Only the TCR beta chain was sequenced and analyzed.

What this sample's time point label stands for: newly diagnosed GD, antithyroid drugs for less than 3 months. For both TCR sequencing and RNA sequencing, RNA was extracted from PBMCs using TRIzol. The diagnosis of Graves' disease was made according to American Thyroid Association guidelines. The patients came from an endocrinology department in Xi'an, China. From each patient, 7.5 to 9.5 milliliters of peripheral blood was collected into an EDTA anticoagulant tube. Ficoll Paque Plus density gradient separation was used to isolate PBMCs, and no further T cell sorting was done. An Agilent 2100 Bioanalyzer and agarose gel were used to assess RNA quality, and a NanoDrop 2000 was used to measure RNA concentration. This clonotype turned up a few times. It has no known antigen specificity. The input lacks base qualities; no much larger clone sits a single base away. Another study also made use of these data, one on T cells in Graves' hyperthyroidism and ophthalmopathy. The second study's paper adds: Stable Graves' hyperthyroidism was defined as the absence of progression to ophthalmopathy over 18 months of follow-up. Hyperthyroidism patients were aged 18 to 65 years and newly diagnosed, with disease duration of less than 2 months. Patients with uncontrolled infections, other autoimmune diseases, pregnancy or lactation were excluded. Diagnoses were based on clinical symptoms, serum thyroxine and TRAb, thyroid ultrasound and orbital computed tomography. For the first round of RT-PCR on the TCR CDR3, the HTBI primer set was used together with the Qiagen OneStep RT-PCR kit. Most expanded thyroid clonotypes (frequency above 0.001) were also detected in blood, suggesting blood repertoires may reflect thyroid immune responses. In cross-validation, a model built on a 13 V-J signature told ophthalmopathy apart from stable hyperthyroidism with 85% to 90% sensitivity and approximately 81% specificity, and in testing the same model reached 80%/75%. During validation, the model predicted progression to ophthalmopathy a median of approximately six months ahead of onset, with 70.59% sensitivity and around 73% specificity. To identify distinguishing TCR V-J signatures, a discovery cohort of 90 to 100 patients was used, comprising some 43 with Graves' ophthalmopathy and 57 with stable Graves' hyperthyroidism. Whether ophthalmopathy could be predicted prospectively was tested in an independent validation cohort made up of about 20 hyperthyroidism patients plus 17 patients who later progressed to ophthalmopathy. The approximately 100 discovery patients were divided at random into training and test sets in a 7:3 ratio. Thyroid tissue and blood T-cell repertoires from roughly six Graves' hyperthyroidism patients were also compared in the study. After blood sampling, hyperthyroidism patients were treated with methimazole at a starting dose of 30 mg daily, and ophthalmopathy patients were treated with high-dose intravenous methylprednisolone. Libraries were constructed in a second round of multiplex PCR, after which size selection and purification were performed. Libraries were sequenced paired-end with 100 bp reads on an Illumina HiSeq2000. SOAPnuke was used to process the raw data, throwing out any read that contained adapters or uncalled bases, had a mean Phred below 15, or lacked an exact constant-primer or identifier match. High-quality paired reads were merged with COPE v1.2.5, and unique nucleotide sequences were defined as clonotypes. Clonotypes were aligned to IMGT TRBV, TRBD and TRBJ reference segments using MiTCR v1.1. Only V-J combinations with frequency above 0.0001, covering 99% to 99.2% of repertoires, were analysed. The TCS score was defined as F50 (clonal expansion) divided by E x V (chaos), with BLOSUM62-based TCRdist calculated between CDR3 peptides within each V-J. Welch's t-statistics and random forest reduced around 510 V-J features to 13, which were used in a naive Bayes classifier (R e1071). No statistical method was used to fix the sample size in advance, and group allocation was not hidden from the investigators. TCR Vbeta CDR3 sequencing of 130 to 150 peripheral blood samples (over 40 ophthalmopathy, 75 hyperthyroidism and roughly 17 progressor patients) is reported in the paper.

The V gene is TRBV12-3 or TRBV12-4 and the J gene is TRBJ2-2; 8 bases in the middle match TRBD1. Sequenced here: peripheral blood mononuclear cells (PBMCs), sampled at new diagnosis, from a patient treated with antithyroid drugs. This receptor was identified in a woman between 40 and 55 years old with Graves disease. Donor details come from another sample of the same person, matched by shared clones. The nucleotides are TGTGCCAGCACCAGGGACAGGATGAACACCGGGGAGCTGTTTTTT. It codes for CASTRDRMNTGELFF.